This entry concerns a single T cell receptor beta chain. Its antigen remains unidentified. Base quality data are lacking; no much larger clone is found one base away. Total RNA was extracted from the cultured T cells using TRIzol reagent. TCRbeta libraries were amplified from RNA by 5' rapid amplification of cDNA ends (5'RACE). Before sequencing, library concentration and integrity were assessed using Qubit, an Agilent instrument, and quantitative PCR. A commercial service provider sequenced the qualified libraries on Illumina HiSeq or MiSeq. In the paper's pipeline: MiXCR version 1.8.2 was used to identify TCR sequences in each sample. To qualify, a clone needed a CDR3 longer than four amino acids, an in-frame nucleotide length, and no stop codon. A read containing the complete CDR3 structure was defined as an effective read. RT-PCR with 24 Vbeta primers, GeneScan spectratyping, and Sanger sequencing were used to validate expanded clones. TCRdb redid the processing of the public reads, applying fastp at Q25 and MiXCR, and retained in-frame beta chains. All rows with the same CDR3 protein become a single entry with the most common DNA and genes. The V and J calls come from TCRdb's annotation, not from the publication. Counted in this sample were 10,000 to 13,000 distinct CDR3 sequences; roughly 43% of them appeared once. The biggest ten clones account for under 35% of the sample.

The sample is drawn from a study of T cell repertoires and leukemia-associated antigens (dated by TCRdb to the late 2010s). Describing the broader study: Around 16 million effective reads were obtained overall, with each sample giving about 5.1 to 6.6 million read pairs and about 3.3 to 5.0 million effective reads. Using in vitro peptide stimulation of healthy T cells, the study set out to figure out what antigen is recognized by a TCR Vbeta21 clone that had previously been found in CML patients.

As a first step, CD3+ T cells were rested overnight at more than 2 million cells/mL in RPMI 1640 lacking fetal bovine serum. MACS immunomagnetic beads were used, per the manufacturer's instructions, to isolate CD3+ T cells from PBMCs. On the study overall, not on this receptor specifically: No significant differences among the four groups were observed in the numbers of Vbeta genes (about 60), Jbeta genes (about 15), VDJ rearrangements, or unique CDR3s. Antigen specificity and function of the expanded clones were not tested directly and required further investigation.

The germline V gene (reference sequence) sets CDR1 to DFQATT and CDR2 to SNEGSKA. V and J lose 6 bases and 1 base, and a span of 12 bases separates them. Its CDR3 holds 13 amino acids, cysteine through phenylalanine. Left in the record is the CDR3 DNA by itself, 39 bases read in frame from the first base. The source material was CD3+ T cells sorted from blood and cultured. The sequence came from a female donor in good health. The chain was built from TRBV20-1 and TRBJ1-1; too little of a D gene remains to name it. The nucleotides read TGCAGTGCCCGACTGCTGGAGAACACTGAAGCTTTCTTT. This translates into CSARLLENTEAFF.